Sequencing of this TCR beta chain was carried out in a study of T-cell reconstitution after alpha-beta-depleted transplantation in children. CDR1 is KGHSH, CDR2 LQKENI, per germline. V was pared by 1 base and J by 1 base, with 14 bases between. The CDR3 has 18 residues. For TCRbeta, the library was prepared with unique molecular identifiers. TCRdb re-analysed the PCR reads in MiXCR, keeping a single row per CDR3 protein. Among about 400,000 distinct CDR3 sequences listed, about a fifth were seen once. The clonotype was recovered from a human donor who donated a stem cell graft to a child with acute myeloid leukemia. The rearrangement links TRBV18 to TRBJ2-6; a weak D match, TRBD2 (6 bases). Sequencing was performed on PBMCs from the stem cell graft donor, taken from the stem cell graft. The DNA of the CDR3 is TGTGCCAGCTCACCACTTGCGGGAATCAGATCTGGGGCCAACGTCCTGACTTTC. Translation gives CASSPLAGIRSGANVLTF.